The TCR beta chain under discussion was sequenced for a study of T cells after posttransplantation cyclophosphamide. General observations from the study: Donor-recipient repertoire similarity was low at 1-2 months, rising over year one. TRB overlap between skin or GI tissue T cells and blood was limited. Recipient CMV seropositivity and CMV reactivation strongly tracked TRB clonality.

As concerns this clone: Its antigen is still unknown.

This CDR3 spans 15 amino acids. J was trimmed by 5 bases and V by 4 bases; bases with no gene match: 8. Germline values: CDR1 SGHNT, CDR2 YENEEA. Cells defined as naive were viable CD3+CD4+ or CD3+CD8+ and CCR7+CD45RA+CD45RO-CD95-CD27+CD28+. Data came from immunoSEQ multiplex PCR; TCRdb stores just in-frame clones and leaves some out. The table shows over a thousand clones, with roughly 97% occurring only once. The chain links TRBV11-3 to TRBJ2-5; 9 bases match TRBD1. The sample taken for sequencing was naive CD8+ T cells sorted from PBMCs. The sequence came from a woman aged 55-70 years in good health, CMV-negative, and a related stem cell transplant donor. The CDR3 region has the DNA TGTGCCAGCAGCTCTCCCCTCACAGGGGGCGAGACCCAGTACTTC. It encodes CASSSPLTGGETQYF.